The 8 T cell receptor beta chains below all came from one sample that was sequenced in a study of control samples from healthy donors and cancer patients. Here immunoSEQ multiplex PCR was the method, and the copy in TCRdb shows in-frame clones only, minus some. The sample includes 150,000 or so clones, almost 90% seen only once; the top ten take less than 2%. The sequenced sample was blood. The receptors stem from a man younger than 35 in good health.

The gene calls are TRBV27 and TRBJ2-2, with 12 bases matching TRBD2. Germline V gene data show CDR1 as MNHEY and CDR2 as SMNVEV (reference sequence). The junction had 8 bases not matched to a gene; V was cut back by 5 bases and J by 7 bases. The CDR3 covers 16 residues. CDR3 sequence: CASSLAGGLFGGELFF. CDR3 DNA sequence: TGTGCCAGCAGTCTAGCGGGGGGGCTCTTCGGCGGGGAGCTGTTTTTT.

This chain connects TRBV4-3 to TRBJ2-1; D may match TRBD1 or TRBD2 (5 bases each). This CDR3 is 17 amino acids long. V was shortened by 4 bases and J by 2 bases, with 18 bases between the two germline ends. Germline CDR1 and CDR2: LGHNA and YSLEER. The CDR3 coding sequence is TGCGCCAGCAGCCCCGAGTCTTTCGGGACGACCTACAATGAGCAGTTCTTC. Translation gives CASSPESFGTTYNEQFF.

The rearrangement uses TRBV4-1 and TRBJ1-1; D gene ambiguous. The germline CDR1 and CDR2 sequences are MGHRA and YSYEKL. Trimming left V 3 bases short and J 8 bases short, with 7 bases between. This CDR3 is built from 11 residues. The CDR3 is CASSQSGEAFF. DNA for the CDR3: TGCGCCAGCAGCCAGTCTGGCGAAGCTTTCTTT.

The CDR3 loop is CASSQDTDGPSPNEQYF. DNA of the CDR3: TGTGCCAGCAGCCAAGATACGGACGGGCCATCTCCTAACGAGCAGTACTTC. This chain connects TRBV4-2 to TRBJ2-7; D not resolved. Between the trimmed V and J ends, which lost 0 bases and 5 bases, there was a span of 20 bases. The CDR3 is 17 residues long. Germline CDR1 is LGHNA and CDR2 is YNFKEQ.

The chain employs TRBV7-9 and TRBJ1-3; D is unclear. The germline gives CDR1 SEHNR, CDR2 FQNEAQ (reference sequence). This CDR3 is built from 15 residues. Deletions cut 5 bases from V and 0 bases from J, with 11 bases between. CDR3 amino acids: CASSPAPYSGNTIYF. Written as DNA, the CDR3 is TGTGCCAGCAGCCCCGCCCCATACTCTGGAAACACCATATATTTT.

The V gene is TRBV4-1, the J gene TRBJ1-2; maybe TRBD1 (5 bases). The CDR3 spans 15 residues. V shed 0 bases and J shed 4 bases, with 12 bases lying between them. The germline gives CDR1 MGHRA, CDR2 YSYEKL. CDR3 loop: CASSQDLWGSYGYTF. The CDR3 DNA reads TGCGCCAGCAGCCAAGATTTGTGGGGGAGCTATGGCTACACCTTC.

This chain connects TRBV3-1 (or the pseudogene TRBV3-2) to TRBJ1-6; D ambiguous. V was cut by 6 bases and J by 4 bases, with 10 bases left in between. There are 14 residues in the CDR3. Germline values: CDR1 LGHDT, CDR2 YNNKEL (reference sequence). The CDR3 spells CASSRLSYNSPLHF. The CDR3 DNA reads TGTGCCAGCAGTCGACTGTCTTATAATTCACCCCTCCACTTT.

This chain joins TRBV7-6 and TRBJ2-2, with TRBD1 matching 8 bases. The CDR3 totals 15 residues. Germline V lookup: CDR1 SGHVS, CDR2 FNYEAQ. V trimming: 1 base; J trimming: 4 bases; junction bases outside the gene matches: 2. The chain's CDR3 is CASSLGQGLTGELFF. DNA of the CDR3: TGTGCCAGCAGCTTAGGACAGGGGCTCACCGGGGAGCTGTTTTTT. The full variable domain, in which reference TRBV7-6 and TRBJ2-2 provide the parts outside the CDR3, is GAGVSQSPRYKVTKRGQDVALRCDPISGHVSLYWYRQALGQGPEFLTYFNYEAQQDKSGLPNDRFSAERPEGSISTLTIQRTEQRDSAMYRCASSLGQGLTGELFFGEGSRLTVL.